This T cell receptor beta chain is from a study of cytomegalovirus exposure and HLA in healthy donors. On the study more broadly: HLA-typed donors were the source of some 85 million unique TCRs, which an early data release held.

The length of the CDR3 is 15 residues. V gave up 2 bases and J gave up 2 bases; unmatched junction bases: 7. Per the germline V gene, CDR1 is SGDLS and CDR2 is YYNGEE. Vbeta (60) and Jbeta (13) primers were used in the PCR. The repertoire was sequenced with immunoSEQ multiplex PCR; TCRdb's copy has only in-frame clones and lacks some. The data contain more than 95,000 clones, approximately 79% of them seen just once; the ten biggest clones take up approximately 3.5%. The count of this clone is one. The antigen is not known. Study results and limitations: Rare TCR sequences predominated, though certain public TCRs were found in many donors.

The chain carries TRBV9 and TRBJ2-7, with 7 positions matching TRBD1. This sequence originates from a man aged 30 to 45 in good health and CMV-seronegative. Sequences were obtained from PBMCs. In DNA, the CDR3 is TGTGCCAGCAGCGTGACCGGGACAGCCACCTACGAGCAGTACTTC. Its protein is CASSVTGTATYEQYF.